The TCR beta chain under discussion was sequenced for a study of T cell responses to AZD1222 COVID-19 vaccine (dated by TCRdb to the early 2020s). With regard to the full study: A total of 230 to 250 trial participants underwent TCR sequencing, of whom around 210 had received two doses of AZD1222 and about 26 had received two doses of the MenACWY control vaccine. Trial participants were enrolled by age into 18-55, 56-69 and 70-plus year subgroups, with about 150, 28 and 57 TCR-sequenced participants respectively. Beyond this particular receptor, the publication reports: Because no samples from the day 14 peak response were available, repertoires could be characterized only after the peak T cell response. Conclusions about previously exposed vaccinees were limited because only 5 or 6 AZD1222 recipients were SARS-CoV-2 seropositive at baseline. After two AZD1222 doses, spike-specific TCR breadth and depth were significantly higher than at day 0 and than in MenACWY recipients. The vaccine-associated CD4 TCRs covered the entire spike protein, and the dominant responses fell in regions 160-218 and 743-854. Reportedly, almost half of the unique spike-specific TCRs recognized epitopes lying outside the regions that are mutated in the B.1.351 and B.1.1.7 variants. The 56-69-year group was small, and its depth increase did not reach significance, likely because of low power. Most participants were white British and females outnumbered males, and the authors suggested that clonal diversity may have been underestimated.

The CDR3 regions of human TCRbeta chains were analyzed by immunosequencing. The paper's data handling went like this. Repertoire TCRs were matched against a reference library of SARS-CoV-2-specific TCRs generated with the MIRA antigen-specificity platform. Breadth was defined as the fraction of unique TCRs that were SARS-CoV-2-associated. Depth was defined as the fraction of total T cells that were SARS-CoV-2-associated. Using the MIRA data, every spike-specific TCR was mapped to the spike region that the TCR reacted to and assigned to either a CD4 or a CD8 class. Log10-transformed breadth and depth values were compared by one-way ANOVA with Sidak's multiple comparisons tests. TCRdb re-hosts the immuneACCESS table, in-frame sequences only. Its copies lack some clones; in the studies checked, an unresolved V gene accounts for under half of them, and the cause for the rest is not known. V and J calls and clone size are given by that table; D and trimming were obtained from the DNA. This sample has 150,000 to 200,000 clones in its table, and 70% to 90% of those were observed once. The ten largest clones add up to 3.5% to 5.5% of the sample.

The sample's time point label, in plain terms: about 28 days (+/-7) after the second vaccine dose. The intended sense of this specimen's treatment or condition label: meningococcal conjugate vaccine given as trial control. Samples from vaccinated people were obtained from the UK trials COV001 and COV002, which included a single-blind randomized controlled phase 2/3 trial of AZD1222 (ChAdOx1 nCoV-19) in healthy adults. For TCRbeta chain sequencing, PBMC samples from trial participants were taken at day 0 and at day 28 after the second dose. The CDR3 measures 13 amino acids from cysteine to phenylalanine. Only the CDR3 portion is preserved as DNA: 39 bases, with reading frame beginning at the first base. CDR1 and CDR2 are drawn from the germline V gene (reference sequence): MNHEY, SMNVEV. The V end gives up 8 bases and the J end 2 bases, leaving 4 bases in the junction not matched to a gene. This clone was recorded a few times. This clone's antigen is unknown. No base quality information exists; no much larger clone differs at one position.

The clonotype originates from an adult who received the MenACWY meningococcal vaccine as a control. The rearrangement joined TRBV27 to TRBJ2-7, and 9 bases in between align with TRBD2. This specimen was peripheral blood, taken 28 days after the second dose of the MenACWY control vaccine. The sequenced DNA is TGTGCCAGCGGACTAGCGCCAGCCTACGAGCAGTACTTC. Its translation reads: CASGLAPAYEQYF.